This T cell receptor (beta chain) was identified during a study of CD8+ T cells in alopecia areata. This clone has more than one count but fewer than ten. Other nucleotide sequences from this sample produce the same CDR3. This CDR3 is 12 amino acids long. Germline CDR1 is SQVTM and CDR2 is ANQGSEA. Trimming took off 3 bases at V and 1 base at J, with 6 bases between the two ends. Following extraction, RNA underwent reverse transcription to cDNA, which served as the sequencing template. Generated by immunoSEQ multiplex PCR, the TCRdb table keeps only in-frame clones and is missing some. The table lists about 150,000 clones, about 50% of them singletons.

Sequencing used CD8+ T cells sorted from blood, obtained at week 0. The chain links TRBV29-1 to TRBJ1-1; D remains ambiguous. This TCR derives from a human donor with alopecia areata. CDR3 protein: CSVESANTEAFF. The CDR3 region has the DNA TGCAGCGTTGAGTCGGCGAACACTGAAGCTTTCTTT.